This passage covers 5 T cell receptor beta chains from one sample sequenced in a study of T cell responses to AZD1222 COVID-19 vaccine. Libraries were prepared by immunoSEQ multiplex PCR; TCRdb keeps only in-frame clonotypes and omits some of them. The sample lists about 120,000 clones, about 79% occurring once. This specimen was peripheral blood, taken 28 days after the second AZD1222 dose. All receptors derive from an adult who received the AZD1222 COVID-19 vaccine.

The chain combines TRBV11-2 with TRBJ2-5, with D unclear. Per germline, CDR1 SGHAT and CDR2 FQNNGV. V lost 0 bases to trimming and J lost 4 bases, with 15 bases between them. The CDR3 consists of 16 residues. In DNA, the CDR3 is TGTGCCAGCAGCTTAGATCCCCTGGATAGGCCAGAGACCCAGTACTTC. Protein product: CASSLDPLDRPETQYF.

This chain joins TRBV5-4 and TRBJ2-3; 9 nucleotides line up with TRBD2. V trimming: 4 bases; J trimming: 8 bases; junction bases outside the gene matches: 14. The CDR3 contains 16 residues. Germline CDR1 is SGHNT and CDR2 is YYREEE (reference sequence). CDR3 coding DNA: TGTGCCAGCAGCGATGATAAAGGACTAGCGTTTGGTACGCAGTATTTT. Protein: CASSDDKGLAFGTQYF.

This chain joins TRBV7-2 and TRBJ1-2, with 10 bases matching TRBD1. J was trimmed by 8 bases and V by 5 bases; bases with no gene match: 8. The CDR3 spans 14 residues. Germline CDR1 and CDR2: SGHTA and FQGNSA. The CDR3 loop is CASSQKGQGYGYTF. The CDR3 DNA follows: TGTGCCAGCAGCCAAAAGGGACAGGGGTACGGCTACACCTTC.

Comment on this clone: Other DNA variants within this sample encode the same CDR3. The chain has TRBV5-1 and TRBJ2-5; a possible D gene is TRBD1 (6 bases). In germline, CDR1 is SGHRS, CDR2 YFSETQ. There are 13 residues in the CDR3. Trimming stripped 0 bases from V and 5 bases from J, with 8 bases between. In nucleotides, the CDR3 is TGCGCCAGCAGCTTGGACAGGGTGGAGACCCAGTACTTC. It encodes CASSLDRVETQYF.

The gene calls are TRBV10-3 and TRBJ2-2; 7 bases agree with TRBD1. The junction had 5 bases not matched to a gene; V was cut back by 9 bases and J by 4 bases. In germline, CDR1 is ENHRY, CDR2 SYGVKD. The CDR3 is 13 residues long. The CDR3 is CAITGVGTGELFF. The CDR3 nucleotides are TGTGCCATAACAGGGGTTGGCACCGGGGAGCTGTTTTTT.